This TCR beta chain was found in a study of shared clonotypes between healthy human individuals. This clone came up once. Its antigen is not identified. Germline-derived CDR1 and CDR2 are MDHEN and SYDVKM. V lost 2 bases, J lost 5 bases, and 12 bases lay in between. The CDR3 is made up of 14 amino acids. Findings of the study overall: Researchers found naive subsets generally carried larger estimated richness than memory subsets. The expectation was that sequencing depth would affect clonotype sharing among donors.

The repertoire was sequenced with immunoSEQ multiplex PCR; TCRdb's copy has only in-frame clones and lacks some. The table lists approximately 1.5 million clones, nearly 99% of them singletons. The rearrangement links TRBV28 to TRBJ1-1; D gene uncertain. Sequencing was performed on naive CD4+ T cells sorted from blood. The subset here: CD45RA+ positively selected. This receptor was taken from a man in his thirties or forties in good health. The CDR3 sequence is CASSLSTLGTEAFF. CDR3 DNA sequence: TGTGCCAGCAGTTTAAGTACCCTGGGGACTGAAGCTTTCTTT.